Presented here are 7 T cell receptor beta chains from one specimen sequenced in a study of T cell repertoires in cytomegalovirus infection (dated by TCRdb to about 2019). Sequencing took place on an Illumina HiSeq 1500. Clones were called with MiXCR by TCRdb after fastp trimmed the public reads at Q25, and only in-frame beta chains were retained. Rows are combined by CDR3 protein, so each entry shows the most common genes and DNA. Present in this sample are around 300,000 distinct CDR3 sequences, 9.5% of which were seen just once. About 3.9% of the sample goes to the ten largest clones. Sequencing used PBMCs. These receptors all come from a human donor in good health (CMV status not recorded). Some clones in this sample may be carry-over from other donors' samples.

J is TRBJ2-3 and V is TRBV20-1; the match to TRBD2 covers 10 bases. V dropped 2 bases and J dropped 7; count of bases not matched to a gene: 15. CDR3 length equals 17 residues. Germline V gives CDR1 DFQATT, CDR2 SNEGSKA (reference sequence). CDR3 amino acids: CSARFMLASGSGYTQYF. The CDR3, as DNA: TGCAGTGCTAGATTCATGCTAGCTAGCGGGAGTGGTTATACGCAGTATTTT.

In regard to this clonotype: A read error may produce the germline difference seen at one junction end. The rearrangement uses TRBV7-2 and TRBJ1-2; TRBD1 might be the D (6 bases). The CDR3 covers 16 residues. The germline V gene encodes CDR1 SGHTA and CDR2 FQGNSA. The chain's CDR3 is CASSLAGATTNYGYTF. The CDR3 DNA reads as TGTGCCAGCAGCCTAGCGGGGGCCACTACTAACTATGGCTACACCTTC.

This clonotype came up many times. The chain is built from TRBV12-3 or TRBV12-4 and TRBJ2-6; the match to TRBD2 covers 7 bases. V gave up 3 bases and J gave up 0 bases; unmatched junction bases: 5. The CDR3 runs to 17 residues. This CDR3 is CASSFGGGRSGANVLTF. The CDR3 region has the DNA TGTGCCAGCAGTTTTGGGGGGGGACGCTCTGGGGCCAACGTCCTGACTTTC.

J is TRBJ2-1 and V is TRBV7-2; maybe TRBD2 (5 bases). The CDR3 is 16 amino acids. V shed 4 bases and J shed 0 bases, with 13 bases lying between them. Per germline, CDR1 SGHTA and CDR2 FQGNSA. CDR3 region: CASSSHRLNSYNEQFF. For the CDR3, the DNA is TGTGCCAGCAGCTCACACCGACTAAACTCCTACAATGAGCAGTTCTTC.

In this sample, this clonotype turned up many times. The CDR3 loop reads CASSLVRSGSMETQYF. In DNA form, the CDR3 reads TGTGCCAGCAGCTTAGTACGTAGCGGGAGTATGGAGACCCAGTACTTC. This chain joins TRBV7-2 and TRBJ2-5; 9 bases map to TRBD2. The CDR3 is 16 amino acids. Looked up from germline, CDR1 is SGHTA and CDR2 is FQGNSA. V shed 1 base, J shed 5 bases, and the junction held 8 bases outside the gene matches.

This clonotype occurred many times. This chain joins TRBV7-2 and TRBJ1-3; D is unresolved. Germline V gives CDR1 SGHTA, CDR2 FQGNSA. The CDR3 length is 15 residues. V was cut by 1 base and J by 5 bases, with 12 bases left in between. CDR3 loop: CASSLGAGRRNTIYF. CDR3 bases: TGTGCCAGCAGCTTAGGTGCCGGGAGAAGAAACACCATATATTTT.

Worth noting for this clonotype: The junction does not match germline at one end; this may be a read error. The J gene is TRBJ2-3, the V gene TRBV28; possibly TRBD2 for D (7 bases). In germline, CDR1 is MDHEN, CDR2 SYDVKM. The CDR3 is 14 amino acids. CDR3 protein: CASSKGGGTDTRYF. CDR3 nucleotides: TGTGCCAGCAGTAAGGGGGGGGGCACAGATACGCGGTATTTT.